This T cell receptor (beta chain) was obtained from a study of T cell repertoires in cytomegalovirus infection. The study's findings and limits: HLA-C-restricted, CMV-specific TCR beta clonotypes were dominant ex vivo. Carriers of CMV and the relevant HLA type were discriminated by public TCR beta frequency.

With respect to this clonotype: Its antigen is still unknown.

TCRdb analysed the reads with MiXCR anew, one entry per CDR3 protein. The repertoire holds around 770,000 distinct CDR3 sequences, with 25% to 30% as singletons. This clonotype was sampled from a human donor in good health (CMV status not recorded). Some clones in this sample may be carry-over from other donors' samples. Specimen: cultured CD8+ T cells from PBMCs, collected from culture after CMV antigen stimulation.

CDR3 amino acids: CASSSPGTDIPYEQYF. The CDR3 DNA reads TGTGCCAGCAGTTCCCCCGGGACAGATATTCCCTACGAGCAGTACTTC. The chain couples TRBV27 to TRBJ2-7, with TRBD1 identical over 7 bases. Germline V gene lookup returns CDR1 MNHEY and CDR2 SMNVEV (reference sequence). The J segment lost 2 bases and the V segment lost 4 bases, leaving 11 bases of the junction unmatched. This CDR3 has 16 residues.